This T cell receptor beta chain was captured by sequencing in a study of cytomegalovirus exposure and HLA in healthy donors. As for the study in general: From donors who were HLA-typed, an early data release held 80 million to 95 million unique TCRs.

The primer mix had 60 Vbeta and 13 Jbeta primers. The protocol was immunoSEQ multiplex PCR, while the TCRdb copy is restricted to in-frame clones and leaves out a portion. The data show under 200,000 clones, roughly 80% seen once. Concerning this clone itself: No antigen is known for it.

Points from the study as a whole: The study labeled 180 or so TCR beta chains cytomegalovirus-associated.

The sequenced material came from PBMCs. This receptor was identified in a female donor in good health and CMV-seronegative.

The CDR3 nucleotides are TGCGCCAGCAGCCAACCCTCTAGCGGGGGGCCGTTCTACGAGCAGTACTTC. It yields the protein CASSQPSSGGPFYEQYF. The V gene is TRBV4-1, the J gene TRBJ2-7, with 11 bases that match TRBD2. The junction had 9 bases not matched to a gene; V was cut back by 2 bases and J by 3 bases. The CDR3 runs 17 residues. The germline V gene has CDR1 MGHRA and CDR2 YSYEKL.